A single sample gave rise to the 27 T cell receptor beta chains below, sequenced in a study of beta chain features in type 1 diabetes. The investigators reverse transcribed all of the isolated RNA, so they sequenced expressed TCRB transcripts. Sequencing used immunoSEQ multiplex PCR; TCRdb keeps in-frame clones, though not all of them. The sample includes roughly 170,000 clones, about 13% of them seen just once. Sequencing input: central memory CD4+ T cells from blood. These receptors came from a woman younger than 30 in good health.

The sample holds a few counts of this clone. The chain recombines TRBV15 with TRBJ1-5, with D perhaps TRBD1 (5 bases). Germline assignment: CDR1 LNHNV and CDR2 YYDKDF (reference sequence). Trimming cost V 8 bases and J 0 bases, with 14 bases left between them. CDR3 length: 15 residues. Here the CDR3 DNA reads TGTGCCACCTCCGGTCAGGGCTATAGCAATCAGCCCCAGCATTTT. It encodes CATSGQGYSNQPQHF.

This clone was seen more than once but under ten times. V is TRBV7-6 and J is TRBJ2-1; 10 bases match TRBD2. The CDR3 loop spans 15 amino acids. V lost 8 bases to trimming and J lost 3 bases; unmatched junction nucleotides: 7. Germline assignment: CDR1 SGHVS and CDR2 FNYEAQ. CDR3 bases: TGTGCCAGCTCGAGCGGGAGGGGATTCTACAATGAGCAGTTCTTC. Protein: CASSSGRGFYNEQFF.

This clone was seen only a few times. The chain couples TRBV30 to TRBJ2-5; 8 bases align to TRBD2. J was trimmed by 5 bases and V by 6 bases; bases with no gene match: 11. The CDR3 loop spans 14 amino acids. Germline CDR1 reads GTSNPN; CDR2 reads SVGIG (reference sequence). The CDR3 reads CACSSGRGGETQYF. In nucleotides, the CDR3 is TGTGCCTGTTCGAGCGGGAGAGGGGGGGAGACCCAGTACTTC.

The V gene is TRBV18, the J gene TRBJ2-2; the match to TRBD2 covers 7 bases. This CDR3 is built from 16 residues. CDR1 KGHSH and CDR2 LQKENI come from the germline V gene. With V trimmed by 3 bases and J by 3 bases, 7 bases remained unmatched. This CDR3 reads CASSPLLAEYTGELFF. CDR3 nucleotides: TGTGCCAGCTCACCCCTCCTAGCGGAGTACACCGGGGAGCTGTTTTTT.

This clone was observed a handful of times. This chain links TRBV4-3 with TRBJ2-7; 8 bases line up with TRBD1. Trimming removed 0 bases from V and 4 bases from J; junction bases left unmatched: 8. The CDR3 covers 16 residues. From germline, CDR1 is LGHNA and CDR2 YSLEER. The CDR3: CASSQDRRTGTYEQYF. The DNA of the CDR3 is TGCGCCAGCAGCCAAGATCGACGGACAGGGACGTACGAGCAGTACTTC.

This clone was detected only a few times. V usage is TRBV11-3 and J usage is TRBJ2-1; the D is unclear. The CDR3 runs 15 residues. The germline V gene has CDR1 SGHNT and CDR2 YENEEA. V dropped 0 bases and J dropped 0 bases, with 6 bases sitting between them. The CDR3 DNA reads as TGTGCCAGCAGCTTAGACCGGAGCTCCTACAATGAGCAGTTCTTC. Translating it yields CASSLDRSSYNEQFF.

Only a few counts were recorded for this clone. V is TRBV5-1 and J is TRBJ2-7; the match to TRBD1 covers 10 bases. CDR1 is SGHRS, CDR2 YFSETQ, per germline. V gave up 1 base and J gave up 2 bases; unmatched junction bases: 6. The CDR3 loop spans 16 amino acids. DNA for the CDR3: TGCGCCAGCAGCTTGATTACCGGACAGGGGGCCTACGAGCAGTACTTC. This sequence encodes CASSLITGQGAYEQYF.

The V call is TRBV20-1, the J call TRBJ2-1, with D possibly matching TRBD2 (5 bases). Germline V gives CDR1 DFQATT, CDR2 SNEGSKA (reference sequence). The CDR3 extends over 11 amino acids. Trimming removed 1 base from V and 8 bases from J, with 6 bases in between. The CDR3 coding sequence is TGCAGTGCTAGAGCGAGGGATGAGCAGTTCTTC. It encodes CSARARDEQFF.

This clone came up a few times. J is TRBJ2-1 and V is TRBV7-2; tentative D call: TRBD1 (6 bases). Germline V gives CDR1 SGHTA, CDR2 FQGNSA. The CDR3 contains 15 residues. The V end lost 1 base, the J end lost 2 bases, and 9 bases lay between the germline ends. The CDR3 is CASSLGQGTYNEQFF. For the CDR3, the DNA is TGTGCCAGCAGCTTAGGGCAGGGGACCTACAATGAGCAGTTCTTC.

A single count supports this clone. V is TRBV7-3 and J is TRBJ2-7; no clear D gene. V lost 2 bases to trimming and J lost 0 bases, with 8 bases between them. The CDR3 is 14 amino acids. Germline V gene data show CDR1 as SGHTA and CDR2 as FQGTGA. This CDR3 is CASSLGGISYEQYF. Here the CDR3 DNA reads TGTGCCAGCAGCTTAGGCGGTATCTCCTACGAGCAGTACTTC.

This clone has just a few counts. The chain recombines TRBV5-6 with TRBJ1-4; D not certain. The CDR3 spans 13 residues. CDR1 and CDR2 (germline): SGHDT, YYEEEE. Trimming stripped 1 base from V and 5 bases from J, with 6 bases between. In nucleotides, the CDR3 is TGTGCCAGCAGCTTGCGACACAATGAAAAACTGTTTTTT. Translation: CASSLRHNEKLFF. Variable domain in full (rest from reference TRBV5-6 and TRBJ1-4): DAGVTQSPTHLIKTRGQQVTLRCSPKSGHDTVSWYQQALGQGPQFIFQYYEEEERQRGNFPDRFSGHQFPNYSSELNVNALLLGDSALYLCASSLRHNEKLFFGSGTQLSVL.

This clone was found a few times. The chain carries TRBV9 and TRBJ2-7; D is possibly TRBD1 (6 bases). CDR3 length: 16 residues. Germline-derived CDR1 and CDR2 are SGDLS and YYNGEE. Trimming stripped 0 bases from V and 9 bases from J, with 22 bases between. In DNA form, the CDR3 reads TGTGCCAGCAGCGTAGGAATGGGGGCTAGTCCTCGTGGGCAGTACTTC. Amino acid sequence: CASSVGMGASPRGQYF.

CDR3 residues: CASSLGTLNTGELFF. CDR3 nucleotides: TGTGCCAGCAGCTTAGGGACTCTGAACACCGGGGAGCTGTTTTTT. V is TRBV7-2 and J is TRBJ2-2; D is possibly TRBD2 (5 bases). The germline V and J ends were trimmed by 1 base and 1 base, with 7 bases remaining between them. Germline loops: CDR1 SGHTA, CDR2 FQGNSA. The CDR3 spans 15 residues.

V is TRBV5-1 and J is TRBJ2-3; D is possibly TRBD1 (5 bases). The germline gives CDR1 SGHRS, CDR2 YFSETQ. This CDR3 is 12 amino acids long. Deletions cut 0 bases from V and 6 bases from J, with 5 bases between. The CDR3 sequence is CASSLEGDTQYF. CDR3 nucleotides: TGCGCCAGCAGCTTGGAGGGGGATACGCAGTATTTT.

The gene calls are TRBV6-5 and TRBJ2-3, with 8 bases identical to TRBD1. The CDR3 sequence is 15 residues long. V dropped 2 bases and J dropped 5; count of bases not matched to a gene: 6. Germline CDR1 is MNHEY and CDR2 is SVGAGI. CDR3 sequence (DNA): TGTGCCAGCAGTTACAGGCAGGGGGCTAGAGATACGCAGTATTTT. It encodes CASSYRQGARDTQYF.

The J gene is TRBJ1-5, the V gene TRBV6-1, with TRBD1 identical over 8 bases. Germline CDR1 MNHNS, CDR2 SASEGT. The ends lost 3 bases at V and 2 bases at J; junction bases unmatched: 6. The CDR3 contains 16 residues. Here the CDR3 reads CASSDSTGVGNQPQHF. The CDR3 nucleotides read TGTGCCAGCAGTGATTCGACAGGGGTCGGCAATCAGCCCCAGCATTTT.

The rearrangement links TRBV21-1 to TRBJ1-2. TRBV21-1 is a pseudogene locus. This CDR3 is 12 amino acids long. CDR3 region: CASSKGPVGYTF. CDR3 nucleotide sequence: TGTGCCAGCAGCAAAGGTCCCGTCGGCTACACCTTC.

This clone was seen only a few times. The CDR3 nucleotides are TGTGCCAGCAGTCGCAGATCTGGGGCCAACGTCCTGACTTTC. It encodes CASSRRSGANVLTF. The chain couples TRBV6-6 to TRBJ2-6, with unresolved D. V was trimmed by 5 bases and J by 1 base, leaving 6 bases between them. CDR1 MNHNY and CDR2 SVGAGI come from the germline V gene (reference sequence). The CDR3 runs to 14 residues.

The chain combines TRBV29-1 with TRBJ2-4; 11 nucleotides line up with TRBD1. CDR1 SQVTM and CDR2 ANQGSEA come from the germline V gene. The CDR3 length is 19 residues. V lost 1 base and J lost 0; bases outside the gene matches: 11. The chain's CDR3 is CSVEVRGQGDRLAKNIQYF. The DNA of the CDR3 is TGCAGCGTTGAAGTTCGGGGACAGGGGGATCGATTAGCCAAAAACATTCAGTACTTC.

This clone was counted a few times. The CDR3 loop is CASSVGVNPGLAPQFF. As DNA, the CDR3 is TGTGCCAGCAGCGTAGGTGTAAACCCGGGACTAGCTCCCCAGTTCTTC. This sequence joins TRBV9 and TRBJ2-1; 9 bases line up with TRBD2. Per germline, CDR1 SGDLS and CDR2 YYNGEE. The CDR3 has 16 amino acids. V was pared by 0 bases and J by 13 bases, with 14 bases of the junction left unmatched.

The rearrangement joins TRBV7-9 to TRBJ2-3; weak D call: TRBD2 (6 bases). The CDR3 spans 18 residues. V shed 2 bases and J shed 2 bases, with 20 bases lying between them. The germline gives CDR1 SEHNR, CDR2 FQNEAQ (reference sequence). This CDR3 is CASSLTWSGGGVTDTQYF. The CDR3 nucleotides are TGTGCCAGCAGCTTAACGTGGAGTGGAGGCGGGGTCACAGATACGCAGTATTTT. The whole variable domain, filled in from reference TRBV7-9 and TRBJ2-3, reads DTGVSQNPRHKITKRGQNVTFRCDPISEHNRLYWYRQTLGQGPEFLTYFQNEAQLEKSRLLSDRFSAERPKGSFSTLEIQRTEQGDSAMYLCASSLTWSGGGVTDTQYFGPGTRLTVL.

V gene TRBV7-2 combines with J gene TRBJ2-7; the match to TRBD1 covers 8 bases. There are 14 residues in the CDR3. V was clipped by 5 bases and J by 2 bases; unmatched bases: 5. The V gene's germline CDR1 is SGHTA and CDR2 FQGNSA. The DNA of the CDR3 is TGTGCCAGCAGCGTTGGGACAGGACCCTACGAGCAGTACTTC. It translates to CASSVGTGPYEQYF.

This clone has a handful of counts. The rearrangement uses TRBV29-1 and TRBJ2-3, with 10 bases identical to TRBD2. With V trimmed by 8 bases and J by 1 base, 9 bases remained unmatched. The CDR3 is made up of 15 amino acids. Germline CDR1 is SQVTM and CDR2 is ANQGSEA. DNA for the CDR3: TGCAGCTTCACTCTAGCGGGAGTGGGCACAGATACGCAGTATTTT. This codes for CSFTLAGVGTDTQYF.

This chain uses TRBV4-3 with TRBJ2-1; 13 bases match TRBD2. CDR3 length: 16 amino acids. CDR1 and CDR2 (germline): LGHNA, YSLEER. Germline trimming cut 4 bases from V and 9 bases from J; bases unmatched to any gene: 9. The CDR3 protein is CASSPTGLAGVGEQFF. DNA of the CDR3: TGCGCCAGCAGCCCAACCGGACTAGCGGGAGTGGGTGAGCAGTTCTTC.

In the case of this clone: A single base separates this from a much larger clone, so it may be a read error. This CDR3 reads CASSLDISGANVLTF. CDR3 DNA: TGTGCCAGCAGTTTAGACATCTCTGGGGCCAACGTCCTGACTTTC. The gene calls are TRBV6-6 and TRBJ2-6; D is ambiguous. The CDR3 consists of 15 residues. Germline CDR1 MNHNY, CDR2 SVGAGI (reference sequence). Trimming took off 4 bases at V and 0 bases at J, with 7 bases between the two ends.

A few counts support this clone. The chain carries TRBV28 and TRBJ1-2, with a possible D match to TRBD1 (6 bases). Germline CDR1 reads MDHEN; CDR2 reads SYDVKM. CDR3 length equals 13 residues. V lost 5 bases, J lost 6 bases, and 13 bases lay in between. The CDR3 DNA is TGTGCCAGCAGTCTCGGACAGAAAGATGGCTACACCTTC. Encoded protein: CASSLGQKDGYTF.

This chain connects TRBV9 to TRBJ2-2; tentatively, D is TRBD2 (6 bases). Trimming removed 2 bases at V and 3 bases at J, with 11 bases between. The length of the CDR3 is 15 residues. Germline CDR1 and CDR2: SGDLS and YYNGEE. For the CDR3, the DNA is TGTGCCAGCAGCGTTGGGGAGGCGGACACCGGGGAGCTGTTTTTT. Translating it yields CASSVGEADTGELFF.